Following are 3 T cell receptor beta chains from one sample sequenced in a study of T cell responses to AZD1222 COVID-19 vaccine. TCRdb's table, derived via immunoSEQ multiplex PCR, lists solely in-frame clones and lacks some. Of more than 100,000 clones in the sample, about 90% are singletons; the top ten hold approximately 7.9%. Specimen: peripheral blood, collected 28 days after the second AZD1222 dose. These receptors were collected from an adult who received the AZD1222 COVID-19 vaccine.

This clone was picked up a small number of times. V is TRBV5-8 and J is TRBJ2-1, with 7 nucleotides matching TRBD2. With 5 bases clipped from V and 2 bases from J, the junction kept 7 bases outside the gene matches. From germline, CDR1 is SGHTS and CDR2 YDEGEE. The CDR3 runs 15 residues. The CDR3 region is CASRRREAAYNEQFF. The CDR3 DNA reads TGTGCCAGCAGGCGACGGGAGGCAGCCTACAATGAGCAGTTCTTC.

The CDR3 sequence: CASNSGQPNTEAFF. The CDR3 nucleotides read TGCGCCAGCAACTCGGGACAGCCGAACACTGAAGCTTTCTTT. This sequence joins TRBV5-1 and TRBJ1-1; 7 bases align to TRBD1. The V gene end was trimmed by 6 bases and the J gene end by 1 base; junction bases not matched to a gene: 6. Germline lookup yields CDR1 SGHRS and CDR2 YFSETQ. This CDR3 has 14 amino acids.

The rearrangement joins TRBV10-1 to TRBJ1-5; D is undetermined. The germline V and J ends were trimmed by 7 bases and 3 bases, with 25 bases remaining between them. The length of the CDR3 is 18 residues. Germline-derived CDR1 and CDR2 are WNHNN and SYGVQD (reference sequence). CDR3 amino acids: CASIVGPGRPTPNQPQHF. For the CDR3, the DNA is TGCGCCAGCATTGTTGGTCCGGGCAGGCCGACCCCCAATCAGCCCCAGCATTTT.